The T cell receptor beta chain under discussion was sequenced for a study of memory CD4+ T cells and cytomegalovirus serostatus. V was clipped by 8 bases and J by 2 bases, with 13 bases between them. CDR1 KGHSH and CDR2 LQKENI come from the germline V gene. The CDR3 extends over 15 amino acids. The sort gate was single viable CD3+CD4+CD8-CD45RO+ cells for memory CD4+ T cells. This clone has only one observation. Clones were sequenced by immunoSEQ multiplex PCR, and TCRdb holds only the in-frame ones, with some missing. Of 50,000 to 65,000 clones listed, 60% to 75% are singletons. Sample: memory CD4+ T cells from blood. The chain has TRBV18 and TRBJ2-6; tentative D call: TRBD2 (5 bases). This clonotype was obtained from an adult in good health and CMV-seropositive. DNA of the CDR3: TGTGCCAGCACAGATCTCGGGGCTGGGGCCAACGTCCTGACTTTC. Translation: CASTDLGAGANVLTF.